Each of the 6 T cell receptor beta chains below was sequenced from the same sample in a study of STAT5B mutations in CD4+ large granular lymphocyte leukemia (dated 2022 in TCRdb). The library was prepared using the immunoSEQ multiplex PCR assay. TCRdb stores this immuneACCESS table with in-frame sequences only. Part of the clones is absent; in the studies checked, under half of the shortfall reflects unresolved V genes, and no reason is known for the rest. The sample profile shows about 30,000 clones; about 85% of them were found once. The ten top clones hold less than 4% of the sample. The sequencing sample was made of CD4+ T cells from blood buffy coats. Receptor source: a human donor in good health.

The gene calls are TRBV15 and TRBJ2-4; D possibly uses TRBD1 or TRBD2 (5 bases each). The CDR3 covers 14 residues. Trimming stripped 1 base from V and 8 bases from J, with 12 bases between. CDR1 is LNHNV, CDR2 YYDKDF, per germline (reference sequence). CDR3 sequence reads: CATSRGQGEDIQYF. The CDR3 DNA follows: TGTGCCACCAGCAGAGGGCAGGGAGAGGACATTCAGTACTTC.

The chain recombines TRBV7-2 with TRBJ2-3; D not certain. The V end lost 5 bases, the J end lost 6 bases, and 12 bases lay between the germline ends. The CDR3 contains 13 residues. Germline assignment: CDR1 SGHTA and CDR2 FQGNSA. The CDR3 DNA follows: TGTGCCAGCAGCGCGCAGTGGCGGGATACGCAGTATTTT. Translating it yields CASSAQWRDTQYF.

The chain uses TRBV27 and TRBJ1-6; TRBD1 is a possible D gene (6 bases). The V end lost 4 bases, the J end lost 8 bases, and 15 bases lay between the germline ends. CDR1 is MNHEY and CDR2 is SMNVEV in the germline V gene (reference sequence). The CDR3 is 15 amino acids. Here the CDR3 DNA reads TGTGCCAGCAGTTCGAGGGGGATCGGATATTCACCCCTCCACTTT. It is translated as CASSSRGIGYSPLHF.

J is TRBJ2-6 and V is TRBV7-2, with 10 bases lining up with TRBD1. Trimming took 4 bases from V and 3 from J; bases not matched to a gene: 6. This CDR3 contains 17 residues. Germline V lookup: CDR1 SGHTA, CDR2 FQGNSA. CDR3 protein: CASSWTGGKVGANVLTF. CDR3 coding DNA: TGTGCCAGCAGCTGGACAGGGGGGAAGGTTGGGGCCAACGTCCTGACTTTC. Supplemented by reference TRBV7-2 and TRBJ2-6, the full variable domain reads GAGVSQSPSNKVTEKGKDVELRCDPISGHTALYWYRQSLGQGLEFLIYFQGNSAPDKSGLPSDRFSAERTGGSVSTLTIQRTQQEDSAVYLCASSWTGGKVGANVLTFGAGSRLTVL.

This rearrangement joins TRBV7-2 to TRBJ1-3, with no clear D. From germline, CDR1 is SGHTA and CDR2 FQGNSA. This CDR3 has 15 amino acids. V was cut by 4 bases and J by 2 bases, with 12 bases left in between. In nucleotides, the CDR3 is TGTGCCAGCAGCTCCATACTGTCCCCTGGAAACACCATATATTTT. This codes for CASSSILSPGNTIYF.

The J gene is TRBJ1-1, the V gene TRBV19, with a weak D call TRBD1 (6 bases). The V gene lost 5 bases and the J gene lost 5 bases, with 18 bases spanning the gap. CDR1 is LNHDA and CDR2 is SQIVND in the germline V gene (reference sequence). The CDR3 length is 15 residues. This chain's CDR3 is CASSFGTWQGTEAFF. CDR3 nucleotides: TGTGCCAGTAGTTTTGGGACATGGCAGGGGACTGAAGCTTTCTTT.